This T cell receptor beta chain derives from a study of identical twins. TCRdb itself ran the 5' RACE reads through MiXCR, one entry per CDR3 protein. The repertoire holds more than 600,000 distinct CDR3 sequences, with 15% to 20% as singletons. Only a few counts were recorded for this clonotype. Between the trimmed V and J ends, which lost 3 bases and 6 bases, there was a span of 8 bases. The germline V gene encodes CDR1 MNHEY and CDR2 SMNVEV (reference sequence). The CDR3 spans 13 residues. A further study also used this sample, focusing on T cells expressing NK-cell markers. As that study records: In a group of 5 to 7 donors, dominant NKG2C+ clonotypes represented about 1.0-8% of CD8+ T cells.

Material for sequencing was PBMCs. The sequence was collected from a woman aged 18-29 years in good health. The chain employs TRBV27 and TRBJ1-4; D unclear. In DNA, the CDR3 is TGTGCCAGCAGTTTGAAGGGAGATGAAAAACTGTTTTTT. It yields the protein CASSLKGDEKLFF.